Listed here is a single TCR beta chain. Its cognate antigen is unknown. At one of its ends the junction is not consistent with the germline gene, which may arise from a read error. MiXCR, applied by TCRdb to the 5' RACE reads, yields one record per CDR3 protein. The top ten clones hold more than 0.5% of a sample with some 840,000 distinct CDR3 sequences, about 10% of them seen once. The CDR3 consists of 15 residues. The germline gives CDR1 SGHTA, CDR2 FQGNSA. The data belong to a study of CD8 T cells in ankylosing spondylitis. Overall study results and limits: Among TCR beta sequences, a motif of eight highly homologous variants appeared characteristic of ankylosing spondylitis blood.

The rearrangement joins TRBV7-2 to TRBJ2-7, with 12 bases matching TRBD2. Sequencing used blood, either unsorted or a sorted T cell fraction (not recorded which). The receptor comes from a male donor with ankylosing spondylitis. CDR3 protein: CASSLAGGPWLEQYF. The DNA of the CDR3 is TGTGCCAGCAGCCTAGCGGGAGGGCCGTGGCTCGAGCAGTACTTC. The entire variable domain, with the rest obtained from reference TRBV7-2 and TRBJ2-7, is as follows: GAGVSQSPSNKVTEKGKDVELRCDPISGHTALYWYRQSLGQGLEFLIYFQGNSAPDKSGLPSDRFSAERTGGSVSTLTIQRTQQEDSAVYLCASSLAGGPWLEQYFGPGTRLTVT.